This T cell receptor (beta chain) was captured by sequencing in a study of T cell responses to AZD1222 COVID-19 vaccine. Trimming removed 1 base from V and 4 bases from J; junction bases left unmatched: 6. The germline CDR1 and CDR2 sequences are LGHDT and YNNKEL (reference sequence). The length of the CDR3 is 16 residues. Clones were sequenced by immunoSEQ multiplex PCR, and TCRdb holds only the in-frame ones, with some missing. The data contain 200,000 to 250,000 clones, 90% to 95% of them singletons. This TCR came from an adult who received the MenACWY meningococcal vaccine as a control. The sequencing used peripheral blood, collected 28 days after the second dose of the MenACWY control vaccine. The chain is built from TRBV3-1 (or the pseudogene TRBV3-2) and TRBJ2-1; 8 nucleotides line up with TRBD2. In DNA, the CDR3 is TGTGCCAGCAGCCAAGCAGTCGGGGGGGGATACAATGAGCAGTTCTTC. The encoded protein is CASSQAVGGGYNEQFF.